Described below is a single T cell receptor beta chain sequence and its context. What it binds is unknown. Researchers ran the PCR with 60 Vbeta and 13 Jbeta primers. Sequencing was performed with immunoSEQ multiplex PCR; in TCRdb, only in-frame clones are kept and a portion is missing. This sample has about 200,000 clones; around three quarters occur once, and the top ten carry about 2.1%. The sample comes from a study of cytomegalovirus exposure and HLA in healthy donors. The germline V and J ends were trimmed by 5 bases and 8 bases, with 15 bases remaining between them. CDR1 is SEHNR and CDR2 is FQNEAQ in the germline V gene (reference sequence). The CDR3 length is 13 residues. Findings and caveats of the study: In an earlier analysis, in under 700 donors, most V segments appeared productive either ~87% or ~30% of the time. What TCR beta sequences reportedly achieved was accurate prediction of HLA-A and HLA-B alleles in most subjects. Donor immune exposure was known only as CMV serostatus.

The sequenced sample consisted of PBMCs. The rearrangement links TRBV7-9 to TRBJ1-2, with a tentative D call TRBD1 (5 bases). The clonotype originates from a young man in good health and CMV-seronegative. In DNA, the CDR3 is TGTGCCAGCAGCCCCTTTGAGCGGGGGGGCTACACCTTC. Amino acids: CASSPFERGGYTF. Drawing the rest from reference TRBV7-9 and TRBJ1-2, the complete variable domain is DTGVSQNPRHKITKRGQNVTFRCDPISEHNRLYWYRQTLGQGPEFLTYFQNEAQLEKSRLLSDRFSAERPKGSFSTLEIQRTEQGDSAMYLCASSPFERGGYTFGSGTRLTVV.